These 6 T cell receptor beta chains were sequenced from one sample in a study of shared clonotypes between healthy human individuals. Sequenced by immunoSEQ multiplex PCR; TCRdb stores in-frame clones only, minus some. The sample contains about 2,200,000 clones, more than 85% of which appear only once. Cells designated naive CD8 were CD45RO-negative and were positively selected for CCR7, with terminally differentiated effector memory CD45RA+ cells excluded. The specimen sequenced was naive CD8+ T cells from PBMCs. The source is a man aged 18 to 29 in good health. Some clones in this sample may be carry-over from other donors' samples.

The chain has TRBV4-1 and TRBJ2-3; D is possibly TRBD1 (6 bases). The CDR3 is made up of 15 amino acids. V gave up 4 bases and J gave up 0 bases, with 11 bases separating them. The germline CDR1 and CDR2 sequences are MGHRA and YSYEKL. CDR3 DNA: TGCGCCAGCAGCCTACCGGGACATAGCACAGATACGCAGTATTTT. Its protein is CASSLPGHSTDTQYF.

The chain has TRBV28 and TRBJ1-1; D is possibly TRBD1 (6 bases). V dropped 9 bases and J dropped 3 bases, with 17 bases sitting between them. The germline V gene encodes CDR1 MDHEN and CDR2 SYDVKM. CDR3 length: 14 amino acids. CDR3 sequence reads: CASTARGRDTEAFF. The CDR3 nucleotides read TGTGCCAGTACCGCCAGGGGTCGTGACACTGAAGCTTTCTTT. The whole variable domain, remainder taken from reference TRBV28 and TRBJ1-1, is DVKVTQSSRYLVKRTGEKVFLECVQDMDHENMFWYRQDPGLGLRLIYFSYDVKMKEKGDIPEGYSVSREKKERFSLILESASTNQTSMYLCASTARGRDTEAFFGQGTRLTVV.

As regards this clone: Distinct nucleotide sequences in the sample also encode this CDR3. This chain uses TRBV27 with TRBJ2-2, with a weak D call TRBD1 (6 bases). V lost 2 bases and J lost 5, with 9 bases in between. This CDR3 region has 14 residues. The germline CDR1 and CDR2 sequences are MNHEY and SMNVEV (reference sequence). As DNA, the CDR3 is TGTGCCAGCAGTTTAACGAGGGGGACCGGGGAGCTGTTTTTT. This sequence encodes CASSLTRGTGELFF.

This clone was found a few times. The chain combines TRBV11-2 with TRBJ1-1; possible D gene TRBD1, 6 bases. This CDR3 contains 14 residues. Trimming removed 0 bases at V and 11 bases at J, with 16 bases between. The germline gives CDR1 SGHAT, CDR2 FQNNGV. CDR3 region: CASSLDWTAEGAFF. The CDR3 nucleotides are TGTGCCAGCAGCTTAGACTGGACAGCCGAGGGGGCTTTCTTT.

CDR3 protein: CASSFSTGGPDTEAFF. The DNA for the CDR3 is TGTGCCAGCAGTTTCTCGACAGGGGGCCCGGACACTGAAGCTTTCTTT. V and J are TRBV28 and TRBJ1-1, with TRBD1 matching over 10 bases. The V gene end was trimmed by 3 bases and the J gene end by 3 bases; junction bases not matched to a gene: 7. The germline CDR1 and CDR2 sequences are MDHEN and SYDVKM. The CDR3 is 16 residues long.

Concerning this clone: The sample contains more than one DNA sequence encoding this CDR3. The chain employs TRBV28 and TRBJ2-6; D gene unclear. This CDR3 contains 14 residues. With 3 bases removed from V and 1 base from J, the gap between germline ends came to 4 bases. CDR1 and CDR2 from the germline V gene are MDHEN and SYDVKM. In DNA, the CDR3 is TGTGCCAGCAGTTTCAGGTCTGGGGCCAACGTCCTGACTTTC. Translation gives CASSFRSGANVLTF.